This TCR beta chain was sequenced for a study of chemoradiotherapy in HPV16-positive cancers. V gave up 3 bases and J gave up 6 bases; unmatched junction bases: 1. Germline V gene lookup returns CDR1 SGHDT and CDR2 YYEEEE. The CDR3 is 12 residues long. Sequenced by immunoSEQ multiplex PCR; TCRdb stores in-frame clones only, minus some. This sample carries about 67,000 clones, almost 90% of them seen once, and the ten largest clones take more than 3.5%. Sequencing was performed on blood, taken from a patient who underwent chemoradiotherapy. The chain has TRBV5-6 and TRBJ1-1; 8 bases agree with TRBD1. This clonotype was obtained from a human donor with HPV-associated anogenital cancer. CDR3 amino acids: CASSWTGSEAFF. CDR3 DNA sequence: TGTGCCAGCAGCTGGACAGGGTCTGAAGCTTTCTTT.